This T cell receptor (beta chain) was sequenced during a study of blood T cells in healthy people across ages. The CDR3 covers 15 residues. CDR1 is SGHTA and CDR2 is FQGNSA in the germline V gene. V lost 1 base, J lost 3 bases, and 5 bases stayed unmatched. The people who gave samples were healthy Caucasians from Russia, aged roughly 6 to 100. It was around 10 milliliters of peripheral blood that were drawn from each donor. The study isolated at least 6 million PBMCs from each sample. Primed by a sample-barcoded 5' primer and a J-beta primer mix, a second PCR proceeded for about 6 to 12 cycles. TCRdb redid the calling of the 5' RACE reads with MiXCR, one entry per CDR3 protein. This sample carries fewer than 2,000,000 distinct CDR3 sequences, about 39% of them seen once, and the ten largest clones take 23%.

V and J are TRBV7-2 and TRBJ1-2; 7 bases agree with TRBD1. The sequence was obtained from a human donor in good health. Source material: blood. CDR3 DNA: TGTGCCAGCAGCTTAGTCATAGGGGGCGACTATGGCTACACCTTC. This codes for CASSLVIGGDYGYTF.